The 31 T cell receptor beta chains below come from one sample, sequenced in a study of shared clonotypes between healthy human individuals. TCRdb keeps only in-frame clones here, not all; method: immunoSEQ multiplex PCR. In the table there are just over 95,000 clones, around 67% of which are singletons. Sequences were obtained from memory CD8+ T cells sorted from blood. Subset defined: CD45RO+ cells pooled with CCR7-negative TemRA cells. The origin of the receptors is a man aged 25-45 years in good health.

The chain carries TRBV2 and TRBJ2-5; the D is unclear. This CDR3 is built from 13 residues. Trimming pared 1 base from V and 5 bases from J, leaving 8 bases between. The V gene's germline CDR1 is SNHLY and CDR2 FYNNEI. The CDR3: CASSEDYSETQYF. DNA for the CDR3: TGTGCCAGCAGTGAAGACTACTCGGAGACCCAGTACTTC.

The rearrangement joins TRBV7-3 to TRBJ1-1, with D tentatively TRBD1 (5 bases). CDR1 is SGHTA and CDR2 is FQGTGA in the germline V gene. The CDR3 has 14 residues. V dropped 4 bases and J dropped 5 bases, with 14 bases sitting between them. CDR3 nucleotides: TGTGCCAGCAGCTCCGGGACCGGATGGACTGAAGCTTTCTTT. Its translation: CASSSGTGWTEAFF.

The rearrangement uses TRBV4-1 and TRBJ2-1, with D possibly being TRBD1 or TRBD2 (7 bases each). This CDR3 is 16 amino acids long. Germline loops: CDR1 MGHRA, CDR2 YSYEKL. Trimming left V 1 base short and J 7 bases short, with 17 bases between. CDR3 bases: TGCGCCAGCAGCCAAGGCCAGGGGGGGTTACAGAATGAGCAGTTCTTC. It encodes CASSQGQGGLQNEQFF.

This clone has more than one count but fewer than ten. The gene calls are TRBV25-1 and TRBJ2-7, with TRBD1 matching 8 bases. The germline V gene encodes CDR1 MGHDK and CDR2 SYGVNS. The CDR3 is 14 residues long. The V and J ends lost 4 bases and 6 bases, in that order; junction bases with no gene match: 8. The CDR3 nucleotides read TGTGCCAGCAGTGCGTTGTGGACAGGGACCGAGCAGTACTTC. Translating gives CASSALWTGTEQYF.

DNA of the CDR3: TGTGCCAGCAGCCAGAGGAGGGGGGGGGATACGCAGTATTTT. This codes for CASSQRRGGDTQYF. The gene calls are TRBV5-4 and TRBJ2-3; TRBD2 is a possible D gene (7 bases). The germline CDR1 and CDR2 sequences are SGHNT and YYREEE (reference sequence). The germline V and J ends were trimmed by 4 bases and 6 bases, with 15 bases remaining between them. This CDR3 has 14 residues.

This rearrangement joins TRBV2 to TRBJ2-5, with D perhaps TRBD1 (6 bases). The DNA matches TRBJ2-7 better at its end, which makes the J call doubtful. Germline lookup yields CDR1 SNHLY and CDR2 FYNNEI. The CDR3 is 13 residues long. CDR3 protein: CASSERRGNEQYF. CDR3 in DNA: TGTGCCAGCAGTGAGCGCAGGGGAAACGAGCAGTACTTC.

There are a few counts of this clone. The chain links TRBV6-5 to TRBJ1-2, with 8 bases that match TRBD1. V dropped 7 bases and J dropped 4; count of bases not matched to a gene: 11. The germline CDR1 and CDR2 sequences are MNHEY and SVGAGI. The CDR3 covers 15 residues. The CDR3 sequence: CASNPSGGGGYGYTF. The CDR3 DNA reads TGTGCCAGCAACCCCTCAGGGGGCGGAGGCTATGGCTACACCTTC.

The chain recombines TRBV28 with TRBJ2-1, with TRBD2 matching 7 bases. Germline lookup yields CDR1 MDHEN and CDR2 SYDVKM. V was clipped by 5 bases and J by 4 bases; unmatched bases: 8. There are 15 residues in the CDR3. The CDR3 region is CASSTGLGHYNEQFF. In DNA, the CDR3 is TGTGCCAGCAGTACCGGACTAGGGCATTACAATGAGCAGTTCTTC.

The V and J genes are TRBV27 and TRBJ1-1; possibly TRBD1 for D (5 bases). The germline V gene encodes CDR1 MNHEY and CDR2 SMNVEV (reference sequence). V was cut by 8 bases and J by 4 bases, with 14 bases left in between. This CDR3 has 13 residues. The CDR3: CASGPGSSTEAFF. In nucleotides, the CDR3 is TGTGCCAGCGGACCAGGGTCTTCCACTGAAGCTTTCTTT.

The chain links TRBV7-9 to TRBJ2-1, with 9 bases that match TRBD2. The CDR3 length is 15 residues. Germline-derived CDR1 and CDR2 are SEHNR and FQNEAQ (reference sequence). The junction had 6 bases not matched to a gene; V was cut back by 5 bases and J by 4 bases. CDR3 sequence (DNA): TGTGCCAGCAGCCCAGTACTAGCGGGTTACAATGAGCAGTTCTTC. Translating gives CASSPVLAGYNEQFF. The full variable domain, in which reference TRBV7-9 and TRBJ2-1 provide the parts outside the CDR3, is DTGVSQNPRHKITKRGQNVTFRCDPISEHNRLYWYRQTLGQGPEFLTYFQNEAQLEKSRLLSDRFSAERPKGSFSTLEIQRTEQGDSAMYLCASSPVLAGYNEQFFGPGTRLTVL.

The CDR3 bases are TGCGCCAGCAGGAGGAGGGCTAGCGGGGCTAATGAGCAGTTCTTC. The encoded protein is CASRRRASGANEQFF. The chain is built from TRBV10-2 and TRBJ2-7, with TRBD2 matching over 9 bases. The DNA matches TRBJ2-1 better at its end, which makes the J call doubtful. This CDR3 is 15 amino acids long. CDR1 and CDR2 from the germline V gene are WSHSY and SAAADI.

The chain links TRBV6-5 to TRBJ2-7; no definite D call. CDR1 is MNHEY and CDR2 is SVGAGI in the germline V gene. The ends were cut back, 3 bases at V and 2 bases at J, with 8 bases in the middle. The CDR3 extends over 13 amino acids. CDR3 protein: CASSYTGPYEQYF. In DNA form, the CDR3 reads TGTGCCAGCAGTTATACCGGACCCTACGAGCAGTACTTC.

This clone was observed a few times. The chain links TRBV6-5 to TRBJ2-1; no clear D. The CDR3 totals 15 residues. Germline V gene sequence: CDR1 MNHEY, CDR2 SVGAGI. V lost 2 bases to trimming and J lost 4 bases, with 12 bases between them. The CDR3 is CASSYRVGGYNEQFF. Written as DNA, the CDR3 is TGTGCCAGCAGTTACAGGGTTGGTGGATACAATGAGCAGTTCTTC.

The chain links TRBV10-3 to TRBJ2-5, with a tentative D call TRBD1 (6 bases). CDR1 and CDR2 (germline): ENHRY, SYGVKD. The CDR3 is 13 amino acids. V lost 3 bases and J lost 5, with 10 bases in between. CDR3 bases: TGTGCCATCAGTGAAACAGGGCGGGAGACCCAGTACTTC. Encoded protein: CAISETGRETQYF.

This clone has just one count. This chain links TRBV29-1 with TRBJ2-7, with a possible D match to TRBD1 (5 bases). CDR3 length: 15 residues. Looked up from germline, CDR1 is SQVTM and CDR2 is ANQGSEA. Trimming took 4 bases from V and 0 from J, leaving 16 bases between them. The CDR3 protein is CSVAPFGAASYEQYF. As DNA, the CDR3 is TGCAGCGTTGCTCCCTTTGGGGCGGCCTCCTACGAGCAGTACTTC.

Of note for this clone: This may be a read error, as it is one base from a much larger clone. Different DNA sequences within this sample yield the same CDR3. The chain links TRBV28 to TRBJ2-1; D is unresolved. In germline, CDR1 is MDHEN, CDR2 SYDVKM. The CDR3 runs 12 residues. The V and J ends lost 3 bases and 4 bases respectively, with 4 bases between them. The CDR3 DNA is TGTGCCAGCAGTTTCTCTTACAATGAGCAGTTCTTC. Translated, it gives CASSFSYNEQFF.

About this clone: Other DNA sequences in the same sample also yield this CDR3. The gene calls are TRBV9 and TRBJ2-3; 9 nucleotides match TRBD2. V lost 0 bases to trimming and J lost 1 base; unmatched junction nucleotides: 3. This CDR3 comprises 16 residues. Germline V lookup: CDR1 SGDLS, CDR2 YYNGEE. The CDR3 DNA reads TGTGCCAGCAGCGTAGAAGCGGGGGGTGGCACAGATACGCAGTATTTT. Its protein product is CASSVEAGGGTDTQYF.

This clone was found a few times. The chain joins TRBV25-1 to TRBJ2-1, with 12 positions matching TRBD2. Trimming took 3 bases from V and 8 from J; bases not matched to a gene: 8. The CDR3 is 16 residues long. Germline CDR1 is MGHDK and CDR2 is SYGVNS. The CDR3 loop reads CASSDPASGRADEQFF. The CDR3 nucleotides read TGTGCCAGCAGTGACCCAGCTAGCGGGAGGGCCGATGAGCAGTTCTTC.

The rearrangement uses TRBV7-9 and TRBJ2-1, with D maybe TRBD2 (6 bases). Trimming cost V 5 bases and J 8 bases, with 16 bases left between them. The CDR3 runs to 14 residues. Germline V gives CDR1 SEHNR, CDR2 FQNEAQ (reference sequence). CDR3 residues: CASSPTRARYEQFF. The CDR3, as DNA: TGTGCCAGCAGCCCGACTAGGGCGCGGTATGAGCAGTTCTTC.

This clone was recorded a few times. This chain connects TRBV20-1 to TRBJ2-3; D remains ambiguous. Germline CDR1 is DFQATT and CDR2 is SNEGSKA (reference sequence). The germline V and J ends were trimmed by 3 bases and 6 bases, with 7 bases remaining between them. The CDR3 has 11 residues. The CDR3 DNA sequence: TGCAGTGCTAGTCATCAGGATACGCAGTATTTT. This translates into CSASHQDTQYF.

There are many counts of this clone. The rearrangement links TRBV6-4 to TRBJ2-3; D may be TRBD2 (6 bases). Germline V gives CDR1 MRHNA, CDR2 SNTAGT. Trimming cost V 4 bases and J 0 bases, with 8 bases left between them. The CDR3 consists of 14 residues. This CDR3 is CASSAGSSTDTQYF. The CDR3 DNA sequence: TGTGCCAGCAGTGCCGGGAGCAGCACAGATACGCAGTATTTT.

The V and J genes are TRBV7-5 and TRBJ2-3; whether TRBD2, the table's D call, matches the DNA was not checked. TRBV7-5 is a pseudogene. The CDR3 spans 15 residues. CDR3 sequence (DNA): TGTGTCAGAAGCCCGAGCGGGAGGGCCGCAGATACGCAGTATTTT. The encoded protein is CVRSPSGRAADTQYF.

V is TRBV11-2 and J is TRBJ2-1; tentative D call: TRBD2 (6 bases). Looked up from germline, CDR1 is SGHAT and CDR2 is FQNNGV. The CDR3 length is 15 residues. V dropped 6 bases and J dropped 12 bases, with 24 bases sitting between them. CDR3: CASRLPTSPVSWQFF. Here the CDR3 DNA reads TGTGCCAGCAGGTTACCCACTAGCCCCGTTAGCTGGCAGTTCTTC. The complete variable domain, with remaining parts taken from reference TRBV11-2 and TRBJ2-1, reads EAGVAQSPRYKIIEKRQSVAFWCNPISGHATLYWYQQILGQGPKLLIQFQNNGVVDDSQLPKDRFSAERLKGVDSTLKIQPAKLEDSAVYLCASRLPTSPVSWQFFGPGTRLTVL.

The J gene is TRBJ1-4, the V gene TRBV5-1; TRBD1 might be the D (6 bases). The CDR3 has 16 amino acids. The V end was cut by 1 base, the J end by 7 bases, with 17 bases between. CDR1 is SGHRS and CDR2 is YFSETQ in the germline V gene. CDR3 residues: CASSLRGGAYGEKLFF. The CDR3 nucleotides are TGCGCCAGCAGCTTGAGGGGGGGCGCGTATGGTGAAAAACTGTTTTTT.

V gene TRBV4-3 combines with J gene TRBJ2-6; TRBD1 matches 9 bases. CDR1 LGHNA and CDR2 YSLEER come from the germline V gene. V gave up 5 bases and J gave up 3 bases; unmatched junction bases: 17. The CDR3 sequence is 20 residues long. DNA for the CDR3: TGCGCCAGCAGCTACCAAGTGGGGACAGGGTCTTCATTTGGGGCCAACGTCCTGACTTTC. It codes for CASSYQVGTGSSFGANVLTF.

This sequence joins TRBV27 and TRBJ2-7, with TRBD2 matching over 7 bases. The CDR3 consists of 12 residues. The V gene end was trimmed by 1 base and the J gene end by 7 bases; junction bases not matched to a gene: 1. CDR1 and CDR2 from the germline V gene are MNHEY and SMNVEV (reference sequence). The DNA for the CDR3 is TGTGCCAGCAGTTTATTGGGGGGGGAGCAGTACTTC. Amino acid sequence: CASSLLGGEQYF.

The chain employs TRBV7-9 and TRBJ1-3; D is unresolved. Germline-derived CDR1 and CDR2 are SEHNR and FQNEAQ (reference sequence). The CDR3 covers 15 residues. V lost 6 bases and J 0 bases, leaving 12 bases between the germline ends. The CDR3, as DNA: TGTGCCAGCAGTCCCTTGGGGTTCTCTGGAAACACCATATATTTT. It codes for CASSPLGFSGNTIYF.

V gene TRBV11-2 combines with J gene TRBJ2-3; no clear D. Germline CDR1 reads SGHAT; CDR2 reads FQNNGV. Trimming removed 6 bases from V and 6 bases from J, with 7 bases in between. The CDR3 consists of 11 residues. CDR3 bases: TGTGCCAGCAGTCAGGTGGATACGCAGTATTTT. Amino acid sequence: CASSQVDTQYF.

The V gene is TRBV11-1, the J gene TRBJ2-1; no clear D gene. The CDR3 is 12 amino acids. Per the germline V gene, CDR1 is SGHAT and CDR2 is FQDESV (reference sequence). The V end was cut by 3 bases, the J end by 6 bases, with 6 bases between. The CDR3 DNA sequence: TGTGCCAGCAGCTTTTTCTCCAATGAGCAGTTCTTC. Translation gives CASSFFSNEQFF.

J is TRBJ1-4 and V is TRBV7-9; a possible D gene is TRBD1 (6 bases). The CDR3 consists of 17 residues. V dropped 4 bases and J dropped 3 bases, with 18 bases sitting between them. Germline assignment: CDR1 SEHNR and CDR2 FQNEAQ (reference sequence). CDR3 sequence reads: CASSSPERGVANEKLFF. CDR3 in DNA: TGTGCCAGCAGCTCCCCGGAGAGGGGGGTTGCTAATGAAAAACTGTTTTTT. Based on the CDR3 plus reference TRBV7-9 and TRBJ1-4, the full variable domain is DTGVSQNPRHKITKRGQNVTFRCDPISEHNRLYWYRQTLGQGPEFLTYFQNEAQLEKSRLLSDRFSAERPKGSFSTLEIQRTEQGDSAMYLCASSSPERGVANEKLFFGSGTQLSVL.

V is TRBV28 and J is TRBJ2-2; TRBD2 is a possible D gene (5 bases). The germline V and J ends were trimmed by 1 base and 0 bases, with 9 bases remaining between them. The V gene's germline CDR1 is MDHEN and CDR2 SYDVKM. This CDR3 spans 16 amino acids. CDR3 DNA: TGTGCCAGCAGTTTATTGGGAGCCACGAACACCGGGGAGCTGTTTTTT. Translation gives CASSLLGATNTGELFF.